The 16 T cell receptor beta chains below all came from one sample that was sequenced in a study of PD-1 blockade in classical Hodgkin lymphoma. The table came from immunoSEQ multiplex PCR; TCRdb's copy has only in-frame clones and leaves some out. The sample shows nearly 25,000 clones, approximately 69% of them seen only once. Brentuximab vedotin exposure varied, and every patient relapsed after autologous stem cell transplantation. The sequencing here drew on peripheral blood mononuclear cells (PBMCs), taken at baseline. The receptors here all came from a human donor with classical Hodgkin lymphoma.

As concerns this clone: This clone may be a read error of a much larger clone one base away. The chain combines TRBV5-4 with TRBJ1-2; D unclear. Germline V gives CDR1 SGHNT, CDR2 YYREEE (reference sequence). This CDR3 spans 16 amino acids. V lost 4 bases and J lost 0, with 16 bases in between. DNA for the CDR3: TGTGCCAGCAGCCAAGACGCAACCTACTCTAACTATGGCTACACCTTC. Its protein product is CASSQDATYSNYGYTF.

This clone was seen only a few times. The rearrangement uses TRBV19 and TRBJ2-2; TRBD1 or TRBD2 may be the D gene (8 bases each). V lost 7 bases to trimming and J lost 1 base, with 16 bases between them. The CDR3 runs to 16 residues. Per the germline V gene, CDR1 is LNHDA and CDR2 is SQIVND (reference sequence). CDR3 sequence reads: CASTREGQENTGELFF. The DNA of the CDR3 is TGTGCCAGTACCCGGGAGGGACAGGAGAACACCGGGGAGCTGTTTTTT.

The J gene is TRBJ2-7, the V gene TRBV30, with TRBD2 matching 9 bases. Germline values: CDR1 GTSNPN, CDR2 SVGIG (reference sequence). V lost 3 bases to trimming and J lost 5 bases; unmatched junction nucleotides: 8. The CDR3 covers 14 residues. CDR3 protein: CAWRWRGGGDEQYF. The CDR3 DNA is TGTGCCTGGAGGTGGCGGGGGGGCGGCGACGAGCAGTACTTC. Combining the CDR3 with reference TRBV30 and TRBJ2-7 gives the whole variable domain SQTIHQWPATLVQPVGSPLSLECTVEGTSNPNLYWYRQAAGRGLQLLFYSVGIGQISSEVPQNLSASRPQDRQFILSSKKLLLSDSGFYLCAWRWRGGGDEQYFGPGTRLTVT.

This chain uses TRBV6-5 with TRBJ2-3; possibly TRBD2 for D (6 bases). Germline CDR1 MNHEY, CDR2 SVGAGI. V lost 7 bases to trimming and J lost 6 bases, with 17 bases between them. This CDR3 has 14 amino acids. CDR3 region: CASTPGPGSDTQYF. DNA of the CDR3: TGTGCCAGCACCCCGGGACCCGGGAGTGATACGCAGTATTTT.

The gene calls are TRBV2 and TRBJ2-7, with D tentatively TRBD2 (7 bases). V gave up 3 bases and J gave up 0 bases, with 12 bases separating them. This CDR3 has 15 residues. CDR1 and CDR2 from the germline V gene are SNHLY and FYNNEI. The CDR3 nucleotides read TGTGCCAGCAGTGAGGGGCGGGGGCTCTCCTACGAGCAGTACTTC. Translating it yields CASSEGRGLSYEQYF.

V and J are TRBV30 and TRBJ2-5; TRBD1 matches at 11 bases. The V gene end was trimmed by 2 bases and the J gene end by 2 bases; junction bases not matched to a gene: 4. The CDR3 is made up of 15 amino acids. Germline V gene data show CDR1 as GTSNPN and CDR2 as SVGIG (reference sequence). The CDR3 protein is CAWSPGTGGQETQYF. CDR3 DNA: TGTGCCTGGAGTCCCGGGACAGGGGGACAAGAGACCCAGTACTTC.

This sequence joins TRBV7-2 and TRBJ2-7; D tentatively reads TRBD1 or TRBD2 (6 bases each). From germline, CDR1 is SGHTA and CDR2 FQGNSA. V was clipped by 1 base and J by 0 bases, with 13 bases between them. The CDR3 covers 16 residues. The CDR3 bases are TGTGCCAGCAGCTTAGGAGGGGGACTCAGCTCCTACGAGCAGTACTTC. This sequence encodes CASSLGGGLSSYEQYF.

The chain is built from TRBV7-2 and TRBJ1-1, with D possibly TRBD1 on 5 matching bases. This CDR3 contains 14 residues. The germline V gene has CDR1 SGHTA and CDR2 FQGNSA. The V end lost 5 bases, the J end lost 2 bases, and 12 bases lay between the germline ends. DNA of the CDR3: TGTGCCAGCAGCCCTTCTACAGGTAACACTGAAGCTTTCTTT. Translating it yields CASSPSTGNTEAFF.

The V call is TRBV5-5, the J call TRBJ2-3; 7 bases are shared with TRBD2. CDR3 length: 17 residues. Trimming cost V 5 bases and J 1 base; bases outside gene matches: 13. Germline-derived CDR1 and CDR2 are SGHKS and YYEKEE (reference sequence). In DNA, the CDR3 is TGTGCCAGCAGAGATAGCGCGGGGGTTCTCCGCACAGATACGCAGTATTTT. Its protein product is CASRDSAGVLRTDTQYF. Complete variable domain (other parts from reference TRBV5-5 and TRBJ2-3): DAGVTQSPTHLIKTRGQQVTLRCSPISGHKSVSWYQQVLGQGPQFIFQYYEKEERGRGNFPDRFSARQFPNYSSELNVNALLLGDSALYLCASRDSAGVLRTDTQYFGPGTRLTVL.

V gene TRBV30 combines with J gene TRBJ2-7; 10 nucleotides match TRBD2. This CDR3 comprises 14 residues. V shed 5 bases, J shed 3 bases, and the junction held 7 bases outside the gene matches. The germline V gene encodes CDR1 GTSNPN and CDR2 SVGIG (reference sequence). CDR3 DNA sequence: TGTGCCTGGGATAGCGGGGGGCTCCTCTACGAGCAGTACTTC. Translated: CAWDSGGLLYEQYF.

CDR3: CASRITGANSPLHF. The CDR3 DNA reads as TGTGCCAGCAGGATTACAGGGGCTAATTCACCCCTCCACTTT. The V gene is TRBV5-6, the J gene TRBJ1-6, with TRBD1 matching over 7 bases. The germline V gene has CDR1 SGHDT and CDR2 YYEEEE. This CDR3 spans 14 amino acids. Trimming took 5 bases from V and 6 from J; bases not matched to a gene: 5.

The chain employs TRBV4-3 and TRBJ2-2; unclear D gene. CDR1 is LGHNA and CDR2 is YSLEER in the germline V gene. CDR3 size: 14 residues. V was clipped by 0 bases and J by 8 bases, with 10 bases between them. The CDR3: CASSQDSLGGELFF. The CDR3 bases are TGCGCCAGCAGCCAAGATTCTCTTGGAGGGGAGCTGTTTTTT.

The chain recombines TRBV5-1 with TRBJ1-5, with D uncertain. CDR1 and CDR2 (germline): SGHRS, YFSETQ. Trimming left V 1 base short and J 5 bases short, with 13 bases between. This CDR3 region has 15 residues. CDR3 region: CASSLTPWSDQPQHF. The CDR3 DNA follows: TGCGCCAGCAGCTTGACGCCGTGGTCCGATCAGCCCCAGCATTTT.

The DNA for the CDR3 is TGTGCCAGCAGTGGATGGCTTTCGGGCAATGAGCAGTTCTTC. This gives the protein CASSGWLSGNEQFF. The chain is built from TRBV2 and TRBJ2-1; no clear D gene. CDR1 SNHLY and CDR2 FYNNEI come from the germline V gene. Deletions cut 4 bases from V and 6 bases from J, with 13 bases between. The CDR3 sequence is 14 residues long.

The rearrangement links TRBV18 to TRBJ1-2; D remains ambiguous. The CDR3 length is 14 residues. V lost 0 bases and J lost 4, with 9 bases in between. CDR1 KGHSH and CDR2 LQKENI come from the germline V gene. CDR3 residues: CASSPPSGSYGYTF. CDR3 in DNA: TGTGCCAGCTCACCACCGTCGGGGAGCTATGGCTACACCTTC.

This clone turned up a few times. The chain couples TRBV4-2 to TRBJ2-1; D gene unclear. Trimming stripped 0 bases from V and 0 bases from J, with 12 bases between. CDR3 length: 17 residues. CDR1 and CDR2 (germline): LGHNA, YNFKEQ. The CDR3 DNA reads TGTGCCAGCAGCCAAGATCTGGTGAAGAGCTCCTACAATGAGCAGTTCTTC. It translates to CASSQDLVKSSYNEQFF.